Following are 27 T cell receptor beta chains from one sample sequenced in a study of cytomegalovirus exposure and HLA in healthy donors. Vbeta (60) and Jbeta (13) primers were used in the PCR. Assay used: immunoSEQ multiplex PCR; TCRdb lists only in-frame clones, some missing. Here the sample table reports 96,000 or so clones. Sequenced input: PBMCs. Receptor source: a girl between 10 and 17 years old in good health and CMV-seropositive.

As concerns this clone: One end of the junction is discordant with germline, which a read error may explain. This chain joins TRBV4-3 and TRBJ1-6, with 8 bases that match TRBD1. The length of the CDR3 is 14 residues. Germline V gene data show CDR1 as LGHNA and CDR2 as YSLEER. The CDR3 protein is CASSQDRVNSPLHF. CDR3 bases: TGCGCCAGCAGCCAGGACAGGGTTAATTCTCCCCTCCACTTT.

The rearrangement uses TRBV4-1 and TRBJ2-7; D is uncertain. Germline lookup yields CDR1 MGHRA and CDR2 YSYEKL. The CDR3 consists of 14 residues. The germline V and J ends were trimmed by 0 bases and 2 bases, with 8 bases remaining between them. In nucleotides, the CDR3 is TGCGCCAGCAGCCAAGAGCCAGGTACCTACGAGCAGTACTTC. The encoded protein is CASSQEPGTYEQYF.

The CDR3 loop is CASSLGGAVYGYTF. The CDR3 nucleotides read TGTGCCAGCAGCTTAGGTGGGGCAGTCTATGGCTACACCTTC. V usage is TRBV7-9 and J usage is TRBJ1-2; tentative D call: TRBD1 (5 bases). Germline V lookup: CDR1 SEHNR, CDR2 FQNEAQ (reference sequence). The CDR3 has 14 residues. V dropped 1 base and J dropped 4 bases, with 10 bases sitting between them.

The rearrangement uses TRBV5-1 and TRBJ2-7, with D possibly TRBD2 on 6 matching bases. This CDR3 contains 15 residues. The V end was cut by 0 bases, the J end by 3 bases, with 13 bases between. CDR1 is SGHRS and CDR2 is YFSETQ in the germline V gene. CDR3 sequence: CASSLVIRGIYEQYF. Here the CDR3 DNA reads TGCGCCAGCAGCTTGGTCATACGGGGGATCTACGAGCAGTACTTC.

This chain joins TRBV4-2 and TRBJ2-1; the D call may be TRBD1 or TRBD2 (10 bases each). This CDR3 is 21 amino acids long. The germline V and J ends were trimmed by 2 bases and 5 bases, with 31 bases remaining between them. CDR1 and CDR2 (germline): LGHNA, YNFKEQ. The CDR3 nucleotides are TGTGCCAGCAGCCAACAACCGGGACAGGGGATGCCTAGCGGGGGTCACAATGAGCAGTTCTTC. Translated, it gives CASSQQPGQGMPSGGHNEQFF.

The chain carries TRBV4-3 and TRBJ1-2, with D hard to call. V gave up 0 bases and J gave up 6 bases, with 14 bases separating them. This CDR3 spans 15 amino acids. Germline loops: CDR1 LGHNA, CDR2 YSLEER. The chain's CDR3 is CASSQDTGLAHGYTF. In DNA, the CDR3 is TGCGCCAGCAGCCAAGATACGGGATTGGCCCATGGCTACACCTTC.

The chain employs TRBV5-4 and TRBJ1-1, with D perhaps matching TRBD1 (5 bases). CDR1 SGHNT and CDR2 YYREEE come from the germline V gene (reference sequence). With 2 bases removed from V and 0 bases from J, the gap between germline ends came to 14 bases. The CDR3 extends over 16 amino acids. DNA of the CDR3: TGTGCCAGCAGCTTTGGGGGGGGGAACATGAACACTGAAGCTTTCTTT. Its protein product is CASSFGGGNMNTEAFF.

The chain uses TRBV28 and TRBJ2-7; tentative D call: TRBD2 (6 bases). Deletions cut 8 bases from V and 3 bases from J, with 11 bases between. Germline V CDR1 and CDR2: MDHEN, SYDVKM. CDR3 length: 12 amino acids. CDR3 sequence (DNA): TGTGCCAGCGGAGGGAGACACTACGAGCAGTACTTC. It encodes CASGGRHYEQYF.

The chain has TRBV7-2 and TRBJ1-5; no clear D. CDR3 length equals 14 residues. Trimming stripped 5 bases from V and 6 bases from J, with 14 bases between. The germline CDR1 and CDR2 sequences are SGHTA and FQGNSA. The CDR3 DNA is TGTGCCAGCAGCCCCTCGCGGGGTGGTCAGCCCCAGCATTTT. Protein sequence: CASSPSRGGQPQHF. Variable domain in full (rest from reference TRBV7-2 and TRBJ1-5): GAGVSQSPSNKVTEKGKDVELRCDPISGHTALYWYRQSLGQGLEFLIYFQGNSAPDKSGLPSDRFSAERTGGSVSTLTIQRTQQEDSAVYLCASSPSRGGQPQHFGDGTRLSIL.

The V call is TRBV4-3, the J call TRBJ2-2; TRBD2 matches at 11 bases. CDR3 size: 17 residues. Germline assignment: CDR1 LGHNA and CDR2 YSLEER. J gave up 7 bases and V 0 bases, and 7 bases lay outside the gene matches. As DNA, the CDR3 is TGCGCCAGCAGCCAAGATTTAGCGGGGGGGCCCGTCGGGGAGCTGTTTTTT. It encodes CASSQDLAGGPVGELFF.

CDR3 DNA: TGTGCCAGCAGCGTAGCTCAGGGGTCCGGAAACACCATATATTTT. As protein: CASSVAQGSGNTIYF. This chain uses TRBV9 with TRBJ1-3; weak D call: TRBD1 (6 bases). Trimming took off 0 bases at V and 4 bases at J, with 11 bases between the two ends. The CDR3 runs to 15 residues. Germline lookup yields CDR1 SGDLS and CDR2 YYNGEE.

The chain carries TRBV6-6 and TRBJ1-6; TRBD1 aligns across 8 bases. J lost 9 bases, V lost 4 bases, and 2 bases had no gene match. The V gene's germline CDR1 is MNHNY and CDR2 SVGAGI (reference sequence). CDR3 length: 13 amino acids. CDR3 loop: CASSSTGASPLHF. The CDR3 DNA reads as TGTGCCAGCAGTTCGACAGGGGCTTCACCCCTCCACTTT.

The chain employs TRBV10-1 and TRBJ2-7; 13 nucleotides agree with TRBD2. J was trimmed by 0 bases and V by 7 bases; bases with no gene match: 6. The CDR3 runs to 16 residues. Germline values: CDR1 WNHNN, CDR2 SYGVQD (reference sequence). The DNA for the CDR3 is TGCGCCAGCATACTACTAGCGGGGGGGAACTCCTACGAGCAGTACGTC. It encodes CASILLAGGNSYEQYV.

The genes are TRBV12-5 and TRBJ2-5; TRBD1 aligns across 7 bases. The CDR3 consists of 16 residues. V dropped 5 bases and J dropped 5; count of bases not matched to a gene: 14. Germline CDR1 and CDR2: LGHNT and FRNRAP. The chain's CDR3 is CASGQTTGIEGETQYF. In DNA, the CDR3 is TGTGCTAGTGGTCAAACGACAGGGATAGAGGGGGAGACCCAGTACTTC.

J is TRBJ1-5 and V is TRBV5-6; a weak D match, TRBD1 (5 bases). Germline assignment: CDR1 SGHDT and CDR2 YYEEEE. CDR3 size: 15 residues. The germline V and J ends were trimmed by 4 bases and 2 bases, with 13 bases remaining between them. In DNA form, the CDR3 reads TGTGCCAGCAGCCTGGGTGGGGCGGGCAATCAGCCCCAGCATTTT. This sequence encodes CASSLGGAGNQPQHF. The variable domain in full, with the rest retrieved from reference TRBV5-6 and TRBJ1-5, is DAGVTQSPTHLIKTRGQQVTLRCSPKSGHDTVSWYQQALGQGPQFIFQYYEEEERQRGNFPDRFSGHQFPNYSSELNVNALLLGDSALYLCASSLGGAGNQPQHFGDGTRLSIL.

The CDR3 loop reads CASSSPGQLVTSSYNEQFF. The CDR3, as DNA: TGTGCCAGCAGCTCCCCGGGACAGCTCGTAACCAGCTCCTACAATGAGCAGTTCTTC. The chain recombines TRBV7-9 with TRBJ2-1, with TRBD1 matching 7 bases. The CDR3 has 19 residues. Germline V CDR1 and CDR2: SEHNR, FQNEAQ (reference sequence). Germline trimming cut 4 bases from V and 0 bases from J; bases unmatched to any gene: 15. The full variable domain, with the rest looked up from reference TRBV7-9 and TRBJ2-1, is DTGVSQNPRHKITKRGQNVTFRCDPISEHNRLYWYRQTLGQGPEFLTYFQNEAQLEKSRLLSDRFSAERPKGSFSTLEIQRTEQGDSAMYLCASSSPGQLVTSSYNEQFFGPGTRLTVL.

The chain recombines TRBV10-3 with TRBJ2-6, with 7 bases fitting TRBD1. The length of the CDR3 is 18 residues. J was trimmed by 0 bases and V by 4 bases; bases with no gene match: 9. CDR1 and CDR2 from the germline V gene are ENHRY and SYGVKD. Here the CDR3 DNA reads TGTGCCATCAGTGGCCGGGACAGCTCACTCTCTGGGGCCAACGTCCTGACTTTC. It encodes CAISGRDSSLSGANVLTF.

CDR3 coding DNA: TGTGCCAGCAACCTTGCGGGGACTAGCGGGTTTTACACCGGGGAGCTGTTTTTT. Translation gives CASNLAGTSGFYTGELFF. This chain uses TRBV5-5 with TRBJ2-2; 12 nucleotides agree with TRBD2. Looked up from germline, CDR1 is SGHKS and CDR2 is YYEKEE (reference sequence). The V gene end was trimmed by 6 bases and the J gene end by 3 bases; junction bases not matched to a gene: 12. This CDR3 contains 18 residues. The whole variable domain, remainder taken from reference TRBV5-5 and TRBJ2-2, is DAGVTQSPTHLIKTRGQQVTLRCSPISGHKSVSWYQQVLGQGPQFIFQYYEKEERGRGNFPDRFSARQFPNYSSELNVNALLLGDSALYLCASNLAGTSGFYTGELFFGEGSRLTVL.

The gene calls are TRBV4-3 and TRBJ1-2; TRBD1 agrees at 7 bases. The CDR3 is made up of 17 amino acids. Trimming cost V 1 base and J 3 bases; bases outside gene matches: 11. Germline V gene sequence: CDR1 LGHNA, CDR2 YSLEER. Here the CDR3 DNA reads TGCGCCAGCAGCCAAGGGCGGGGGGACAGTCGGGACTATGGCTACACCTTC. Its translation: CASSQGRGDSRDYGYTF.

V is TRBV4-1 and J is TRBJ1-5, with D unresolved. V lost 1 base and J 0 bases, leaving 13 bases between the germline ends. The CDR3 has 17 residues. Per the germline V gene, CDR1 is MGHRA and CDR2 is YSYEKL. The DNA of the CDR3 is TGCGCCAGCAGCCAAGGCCTACTTGATTATAGCAATCAGCCCCAGCATTTT. Its translation is CASSQGLLDYSNQPQHF.

The chain is built from TRBV4-3 and TRBJ1-6; D gene uncertain. The CDR3 runs 15 residues. V shed 2 bases and J shed 6 bases, with 11 bases lying between them. Germline loops: CDR1 LGHNA, CDR2 YSLEER. The CDR3 DNA reads TGCGCCAGCAGCCAACAAGATGCGATTAATTCACCCCTCCACTTT. This encodes CASSQQDAINSPLHF.

The chain combines TRBV19 with TRBJ2-1; 7 bases are shared with TRBD2. Looked up from germline, CDR1 is LNHDA and CDR2 is SQIVND (reference sequence). The CDR3 spans 19 residues. J lost 5 bases, V lost 0 bases, and 16 bases had no gene match. The CDR3 nucleotides are TGTGCCAGTAGTATAGATATATGGGCGGGAGAAGGTAGCGACAATGAGCAGTTCTTC. Protein product: CASSIDIWAGEGSDNEQFF.

This rearrangement joins TRBV27 to TRBJ1-6; D is perhaps TRBD1 (6 bases). Germline V gene sequence: CDR1 MNHEY, CDR2 SMNVEV (reference sequence). The CDR3 spans 16 residues. With 1 base removed from V and 9 bases from J, the gap between germline ends came to 16 bases. CDR3 sequence reads: CASSLYQGKASSPLHF. In nucleotides, the CDR3 is TGTGCCAGCAGTTTATATCAGGGGAAGGCGAGTTCACCCCTCCACTTT.

The CDR3 is CASSRWTGSGAYEQYV. The CDR3, as DNA: TGTGCCAGCAGCCGATGGACAGGGTCGGGGGCCTACGAGCAGTACGTC. The chain has TRBV7-9 and TRBJ2-7, with 8 bases that match TRBD1. Germline lookup yields CDR1 SEHNR and CDR2 FQNEAQ (reference sequence). J lost 2 bases, V lost 5 bases, and 11 bases had no gene match. This CDR3 has 16 amino acids.

This chain uses TRBV11-3 with TRBJ1-2; TRBD1 might be the D (5 bases). The V gene's germline CDR1 is SGHNT and CDR2 YENEEA. This CDR3 has 19 residues. V lost 3 bases, J lost 3 bases, and 26 bases lay in between. The CDR3 region has the DNA TGTGCCAGCAGCTTGGGGGGACGGTCTGCGCCGAGGTTGGACTATGGCTACACCTTC. Its translation: CASSLGGRSAPRLDYGYTF.

The rearrangement joins TRBV5-6 to TRBJ2-7, with 7 bases matching TRBD1. V was pared by 4 bases and J by 2 bases, with 6 bases of the junction left unmatched. CDR3 length: 14 residues. From germline, CDR1 is SGHDT and CDR2 YYEEEE. The CDR3 coding sequence is TGTGCCAGCAGCGTGGGGGACAGCACCTACGAGCAGTACGTC. Translating it yields CASSVGDSTYEQYV.

V gene TRBV7-9 combines with J gene TRBJ1-5, with a weak D call TRBD1 (5 bases). This CDR3 contains 15 residues. Germline V gene lookup returns CDR1 SEHNR and CDR2 FQNEAQ (reference sequence). V lost 0 bases and J lost 5, with 11 bases in between. The CDR3 DNA reads as TGTGCCAGCAGCTTAGCGGAGGGGAAGGATCAGCCCCAGCATTTT. This codes for CASSLAEGKDQPQHF.